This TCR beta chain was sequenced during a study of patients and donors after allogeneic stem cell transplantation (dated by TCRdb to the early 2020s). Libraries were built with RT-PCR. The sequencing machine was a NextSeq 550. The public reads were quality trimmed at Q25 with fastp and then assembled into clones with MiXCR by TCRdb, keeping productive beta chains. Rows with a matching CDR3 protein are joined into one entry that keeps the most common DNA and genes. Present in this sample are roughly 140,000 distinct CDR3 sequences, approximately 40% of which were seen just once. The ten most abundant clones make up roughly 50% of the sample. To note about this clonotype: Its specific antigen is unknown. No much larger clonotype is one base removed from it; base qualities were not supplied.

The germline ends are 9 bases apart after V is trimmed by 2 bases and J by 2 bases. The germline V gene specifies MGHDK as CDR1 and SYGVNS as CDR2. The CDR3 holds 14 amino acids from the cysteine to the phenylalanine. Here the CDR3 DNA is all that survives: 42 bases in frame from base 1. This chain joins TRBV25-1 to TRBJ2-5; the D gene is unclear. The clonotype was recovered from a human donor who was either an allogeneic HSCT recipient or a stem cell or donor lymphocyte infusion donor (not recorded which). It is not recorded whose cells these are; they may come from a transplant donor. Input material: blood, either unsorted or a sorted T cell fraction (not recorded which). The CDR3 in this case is CASSEGTLQETQYF. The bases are TGTGCCAGCAGTGAAGGCACACTGCAAGAGACCCAGTACTTC.